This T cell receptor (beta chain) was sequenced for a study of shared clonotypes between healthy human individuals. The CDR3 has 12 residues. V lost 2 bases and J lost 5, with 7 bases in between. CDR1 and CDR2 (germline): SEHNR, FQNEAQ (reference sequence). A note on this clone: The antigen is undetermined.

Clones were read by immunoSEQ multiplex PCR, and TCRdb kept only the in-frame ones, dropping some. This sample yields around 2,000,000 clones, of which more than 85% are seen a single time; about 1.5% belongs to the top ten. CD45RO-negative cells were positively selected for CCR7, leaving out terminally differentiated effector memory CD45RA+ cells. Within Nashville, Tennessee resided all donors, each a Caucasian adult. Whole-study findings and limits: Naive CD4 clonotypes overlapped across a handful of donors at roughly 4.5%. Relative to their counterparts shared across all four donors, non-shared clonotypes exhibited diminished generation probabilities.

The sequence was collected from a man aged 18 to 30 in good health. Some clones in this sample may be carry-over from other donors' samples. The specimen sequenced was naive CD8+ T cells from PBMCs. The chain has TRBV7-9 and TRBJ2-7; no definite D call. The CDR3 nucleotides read TGTGCCAGCAGCTTATTGGGAAACGAGCAGTACTTC. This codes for CASSLLGNEQYF.